A selection of T cell receptor beta chains follows, all from one sample in a study of blood T cell repertoires in COVID-19. The repertoire was sequenced with immunoSEQ multiplex PCR; TCRdb's copy has only in-frame clones and lacks some. Of approximately 93,000 clones listed, around four fifths were seen once; the top ten hold around 10%. What was sequenced was peripheral blood. The receptors derive from a woman at least 80 years old with acute or convalescent COVID-19. CDR3s include the opening cysteine and the closing phenylalanine or tryptophan. Fields, in order: J gene, clone size, D gene, V gene, CDR3 protein, CDR3 DNA. The D gene is left open where the match is weak. Clone sizes are given selectively: once, few, many, or a class where the clone is expanded.

j_call: TRBJ1-6
clone_size: .
d_call: TRBD1
v_call: TRBV4-1
cdr3_aa: CASSHPGQGVLGSPLHF
cdr3_nt: TGCGCCAGCAGCCATCCGGGACAGGGGGTCCTGGGTTCACCCCTCCACTTT

j_call: TRBJ2-1
clone_size: .
d_call: TRBD2
v_call: TRBV7-2
cdr3_aa: CASRREAGGVNEQFF
cdr3_nt: TGTGCCAGCAGGAGGGAAGCGGGGGGAGTAAATGAGCAGTTCTTC

j_call: TRBJ2-2
clone_size: .
d_call: .
v_call: TRBV7-3
cdr3_aa: CASSLQGTGELFF
cdr3_nt: TGTGCCAGCAGCTTACAGGGGACCGGGGAGCTGTTTTTT

j_call: TRBJ2-3
clone_size: once
d_call: TRBD2
v_call: TRBV6-2/TRBV6-3
cdr3_aa: CASSYSLLAGVDTQYF
cdr3_nt: TGTGCCAGCAGTTACAGTCTCCTAGCGGGAGTAGATACGCAGTATTTT

j_call: TRBJ1-4
clone_size: once
d_call: .
v_call: TRBV11-1
cdr3_aa: CASSLSTNEKLFF
cdr3_nt: TGTGCCAGCAGCTTATCTACTAATGAAAAACTGTTTTTT

j_call: TRBJ1-6
clone_size: .
d_call: .
v_call: TRBV27
cdr3_aa: CASSPDSNSPLHF
cdr3_nt: TGTGCCAGCAGTCCCGACAGCAATTCACCCCTCCACTTT

j_call: TRBJ2-2
clone_size: .
d_call: .
v_call: TRBV29-1
cdr3_aa: CSVASVLEDTGELFF
cdr3_nt: TGCAGCGTTGCCTCGGTCCTCGAGGACACCGGGGAGCTGTTTTTT

j_call: TRBJ2-1
clone_size: .
d_call: .
v_call: TRBV24-1
cdr3_aa: CATSDFDSNEQFF
cdr3_nt: TGTGCCACCAGTGATTTCGACTCGAATGAGCAGTTCTTC

j_call: TRBJ1-1
clone_size: .
d_call: TRBD1
v_call: TRBV6-6
cdr3_aa: CASSPGGTASMNTEAFF
cdr3_nt: TGTGCCAGCAGTCCGGGAGGGACAGCGAGCATGAACACTGAAGCTTTCTTT

j_call: TRBJ1-6
clone_size: .
d_call: .
v_call: TRBV28
cdr3_aa: CASSFPRGSLHF
cdr3_nt: TGTGCCAGCAGTTTCCCTAGGGGATCCCTCCACTTT

j_call: TRBJ1-2
clone_size: few
d_call: .
v_call: TRBV19
cdr3_aa: CASRGLQTNYGYTF
cdr3_nt: TGTGCCAGTAGGGGCCTCCAAACTAACTATGGCTACACCTTC

j_call: TRBJ1-5
clone_size: few
d_call: TRBD1
v_call: TRBV6-2/TRBV6-3
cdr3_aa: CASSYLDRGNQPQHF
cdr3_nt: TGTGCCAGCAGTTACCTGGACAGGGGCAATCAGCCCCAGCATTTT

j_call: TRBJ1-5
clone_size: once
d_call: .
v_call: TRBV7-9
cdr3_aa: CASSPLGAQPQHF
cdr3_nt: TGTGCCAGCAGCCCCTTGGGAGCTCAGCCCCAGCATTTT

j_call: TRBJ2-1
clone_size: .
d_call: .
v_call: TRBV3-1/TRBV3-2
cdr3_aa: CASSQDLGVNEQFF
cdr3_nt: TGTGCCAGCAGCCAAGATCTTGGAGTAAATGAGCAGTTCTTC

j_call: TRBJ2-5
clone_size: .
d_call: .
v_call: TRBV4-2
cdr3_aa: CASSQDRSQETQYF
cdr3_nt: TGTGCCAGCAGCCAAGACAGATCCCAAGAGACCCAGTACTTC

j_call: TRBJ1-4
clone_size: .
d_call: TRBD1
v_call: TRBV7-8
cdr3_aa: CASSIRGPRVATNEKLFF
cdr3_nt: TGTGCCAGCAGCATCAGGGGGCCCAGAGTTGCAACTAATGAAAAACTGTTTTTT

j_call: TRBJ1-1
clone_size: .
d_call: .
v_call: TRBV28
cdr3_aa: CASRPAGVTEAFF
cdr3_nt: TGTGCCAGCAGACCCGCAGGGGTCACTGAAGCTTTCTTT

j_call: TRBJ2-7
clone_size: .
d_call: .
v_call: TRBV29-1
cdr3_aa: CSVEDRWSSQYF
cdr3_nt: TGCAGCGTTGAAGATCGGTGGTCATCCCAGTACTTC

j_call: TRBJ2-3
clone_size: .
d_call: TRBD2
v_call: TRBV29-1
cdr3_aa: CSVRGGAQTGTDTQYF
cdr3_nt: TGCAGCGTTCGCGGGGGGGCCCAGACCGGGACAGATACGCAGTATTTT

j_call: TRBJ2-5
clone_size: .
d_call: .
v_call: TRBV25-1
cdr3_aa: CASRTQALRQETQYF
cdr3_nt: TGTGCCAGCAGGACCCAGGCCCTACGGCAAGAGACCCAGTACTTC

j_call: TRBJ2-7
clone_size: .
d_call: TRBD2
v_call: TRBV19
cdr3_aa: CASSSQTSGSFYEQYF
cdr3_nt: TGTGCCAGTAGTTCCCAGACTAGCGGGAGTTTCTACGAGCAGTACTTC

j_call: TRBJ2-5
clone_size: .
d_call: TRBD1
v_call: TRBV6-1
cdr3_aa: CASSEGPRGLETQYF
cdr3_nt: TGTGCCAGCAGTGAGGGTCCTAGGGGGCTAGAGACCCAGTACTTC

j_call: TRBJ2-7
clone_size: .
d_call: TRBD1
v_call: TRBV6-5
cdr3_aa: CASSYRDRHYF
cdr3_nt: TGTGCCAGCAGTTACCGGGACAGGCATTACTTC

j_call: TRBJ1-5
clone_size: .
d_call: TRBD1
v_call: TRBV19
cdr3_aa: CASSQQGPNQPQHF
cdr3_nt: TGTGCCAGTAGTCAACAGGGGCCTAATCAGCCCCAGCATTTT

j_call: TRBJ1-2
clone_size: few
d_call: TRBD1
v_call: TRBV5-1
cdr3_aa: CASSPEGQKGYTF
cdr3_nt: TGCGCCAGCAGCCCGGAGGGACAGAAGGGCTACACCTTC

j_call: TRBJ2-3
clone_size: .
d_call: .
v_call: TRBV5-1
cdr3_aa: CASSPRVTSTDTQYF
cdr3_nt: TGCGCCAGCAGCCCCAGGGTAACTAGCACAGATACGCAGTATTTT

j_call: TRBJ1-2
clone_size: .
d_call: .
v_call: TRBV5-6
cdr3_aa: CASSWDTNYGYTF
cdr3_nt: TGTGCCAGCAGCTGGGACACGAACTATGGCTACACCTTC

j_call: TRBJ1-6
clone_size: .
d_call: .
v_call: TRBV18
cdr3_aa: CASSPAEGSNSPLHF
cdr3_nt: TGTGCCAGCTCACCAGCGGAGGGGTCCAATTCACCCCTCCACTTT

j_call: TRBJ1-2
clone_size: .
d_call: TRBD1
v_call: TRBV28
cdr3_aa: CASSFRGSRSNYGYTF
cdr3_nt: TGTGCCAGCAGCTTCAGGGGGAGCCGATCTAACTATGGCTACACCTTC